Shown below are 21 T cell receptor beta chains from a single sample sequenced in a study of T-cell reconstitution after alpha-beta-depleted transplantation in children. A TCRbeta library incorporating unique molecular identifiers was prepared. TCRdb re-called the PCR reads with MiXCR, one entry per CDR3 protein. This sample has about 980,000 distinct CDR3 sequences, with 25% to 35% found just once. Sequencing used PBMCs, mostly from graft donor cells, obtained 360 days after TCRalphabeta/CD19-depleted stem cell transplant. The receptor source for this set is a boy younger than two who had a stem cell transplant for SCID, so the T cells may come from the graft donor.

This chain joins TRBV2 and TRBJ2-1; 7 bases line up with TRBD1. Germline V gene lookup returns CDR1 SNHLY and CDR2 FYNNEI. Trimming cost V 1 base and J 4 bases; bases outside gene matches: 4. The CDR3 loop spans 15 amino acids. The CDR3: CASSEGRGFYNEQFF. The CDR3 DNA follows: TGTGCCAGCAGTGAAGGCAGGGGGTTTTACAATGAGCAGTTCTTC.

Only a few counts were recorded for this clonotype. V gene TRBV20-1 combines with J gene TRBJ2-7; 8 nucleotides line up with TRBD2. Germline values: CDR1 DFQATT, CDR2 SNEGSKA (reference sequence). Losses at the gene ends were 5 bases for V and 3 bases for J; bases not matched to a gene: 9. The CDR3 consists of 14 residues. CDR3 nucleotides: TGCAGTGCTGGCATTAGCGGGGTGCTCTACGAGCAGTACTTC. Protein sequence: CSAGISGVLYEQYF.

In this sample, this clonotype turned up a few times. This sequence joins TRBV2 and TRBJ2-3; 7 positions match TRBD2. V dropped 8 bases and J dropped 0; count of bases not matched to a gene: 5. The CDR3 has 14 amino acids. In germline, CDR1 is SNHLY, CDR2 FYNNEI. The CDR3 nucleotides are TGTGCCAGCCAGCGGGGCCCTAGCACAGATACGCAGTATTTT. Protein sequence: CASQRGPSTDTQYF.

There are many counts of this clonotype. As DNA, the CDR3 is TGTGCCAGCAGTCACCGGGACAGAGGCTACGAGCAGTACTTC. Translated, it gives CASSHRDRGYEQYF. The gene calls are TRBV6-5 and TRBJ2-7; 7 nucleotides align to TRBD1. The length of the CDR3 is 14 residues. In germline, CDR1 is MNHEY, CDR2 SVGAGI. Germline trimming cut 5 bases from V and 3 bases from J; bases unmatched to any gene: 7.

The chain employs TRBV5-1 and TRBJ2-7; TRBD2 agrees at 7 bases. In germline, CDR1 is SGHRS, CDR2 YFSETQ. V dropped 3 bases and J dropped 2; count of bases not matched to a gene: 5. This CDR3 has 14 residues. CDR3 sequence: CASSYSGYTYEQYF. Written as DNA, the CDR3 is TGCGCCAGCAGCTATAGCGGGTACACCTACGAGCAGTACTTC.

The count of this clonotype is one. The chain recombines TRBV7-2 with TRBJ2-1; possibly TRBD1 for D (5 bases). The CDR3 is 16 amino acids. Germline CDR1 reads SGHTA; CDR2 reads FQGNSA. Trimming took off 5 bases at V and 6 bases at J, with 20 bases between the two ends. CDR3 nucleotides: TGTGCCAGCAGCCACCAAGGGGCGGACCTCGCCAATGAGCAGTTCTTC. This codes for CASSHQGADLANEQFF.

The CDR3 nucleotides read TGTGCCATCCTGAAAGGGGGGGGAGAGAGCTCTGGGGCCAACGTCCTGACTTTC. It specifies CAILKGGGESSGANVLTF. The chain recombines TRBV10-3 with TRBJ2-6; possible D gene TRBD2, 7 bases. V was shortened by 8 bases and J by 0 bases, with 20 bases between the two germline ends. Germline V gene data show CDR1 as ENHRY and CDR2 as SYGVKD. This CDR3 region has 18 residues.

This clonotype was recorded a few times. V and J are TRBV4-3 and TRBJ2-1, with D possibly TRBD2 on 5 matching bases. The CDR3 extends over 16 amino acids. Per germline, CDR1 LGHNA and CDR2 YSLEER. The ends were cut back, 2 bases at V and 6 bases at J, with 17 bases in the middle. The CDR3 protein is CASSQRLLSEFNEQFF. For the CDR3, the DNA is TGCGCCAGCAGCCAAAGACTACTTTCCGAGTTCAATGAGCAGTTCTTC.

DNA of the CDR3: TGTGCCATCAGTGAGTCCCGGGACAGCTTCTACGAGCAGTACTTC. It translates to CAISESRDSFYEQYF. J is TRBJ2-7 and V is TRBV10-3, with 7 bases identical to TRBD1. The CDR3 is 15 residues long. Trimming removed 0 bases from V and 3 bases from J; junction bases left unmatched: 5. Germline-derived CDR1 and CDR2 are ENHRY and SYGVKD.

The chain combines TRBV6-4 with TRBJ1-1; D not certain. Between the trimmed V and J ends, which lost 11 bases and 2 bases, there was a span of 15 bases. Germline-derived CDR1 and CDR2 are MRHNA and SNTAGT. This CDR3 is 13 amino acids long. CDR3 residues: CAFSRGPNTEAFF. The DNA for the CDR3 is TGTGCCTTCTCCCGCGGGCCCAACACTGAAGCTTTCTTT.

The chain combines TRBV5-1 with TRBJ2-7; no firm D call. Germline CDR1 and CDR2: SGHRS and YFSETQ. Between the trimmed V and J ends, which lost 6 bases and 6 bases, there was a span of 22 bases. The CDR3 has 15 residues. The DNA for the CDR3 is TGCGCCAGCAAACAGCACCCGGGCCCCTCGGGCGAGCAGTACTTC. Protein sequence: CASKQHPGPSGEQYF.

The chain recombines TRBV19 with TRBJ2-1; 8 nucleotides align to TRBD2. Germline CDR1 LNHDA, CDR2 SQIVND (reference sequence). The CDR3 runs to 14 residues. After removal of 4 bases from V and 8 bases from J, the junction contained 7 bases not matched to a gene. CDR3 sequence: CASSTYGLADEQFF. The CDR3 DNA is TGTGCCAGTAGTACCTACGGACTAGCCGATGAGCAGTTCTTC.

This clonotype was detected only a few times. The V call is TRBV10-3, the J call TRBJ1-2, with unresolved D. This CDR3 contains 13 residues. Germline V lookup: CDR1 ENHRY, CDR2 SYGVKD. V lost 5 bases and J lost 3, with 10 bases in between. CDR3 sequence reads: CAISLGSYYGYTF. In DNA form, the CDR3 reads TGTGCCATCAGTTTAGGCAGCTACTATGGCTACACCTTC.

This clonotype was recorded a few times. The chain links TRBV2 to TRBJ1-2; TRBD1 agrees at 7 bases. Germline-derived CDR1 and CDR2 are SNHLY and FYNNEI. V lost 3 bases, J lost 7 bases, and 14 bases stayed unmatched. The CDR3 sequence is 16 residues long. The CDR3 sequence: CASSEGQPTLSGGYTF. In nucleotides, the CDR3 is TGTGCCAGCAGTGAGGGACAGCCTACTTTGTCGGGTGGCTACACCTTC. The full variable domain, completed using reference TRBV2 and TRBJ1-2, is EPEVTQTPSHQVTQMGQEVILRCVPISNHLYFYWYRQILGQKVEFLVSFYNNEISEKSEIFDDQFSVERPDGSNFTLKIRSTKLEDSAMYFCASSEGQPTLSGGYTFGSGTRLTVV.

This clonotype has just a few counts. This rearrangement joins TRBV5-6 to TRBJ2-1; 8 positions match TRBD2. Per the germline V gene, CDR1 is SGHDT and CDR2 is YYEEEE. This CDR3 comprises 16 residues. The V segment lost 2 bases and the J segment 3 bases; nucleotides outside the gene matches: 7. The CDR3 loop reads CASSFFRGGRYNEQFF. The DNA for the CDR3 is TGTGCCAGCAGCTTTTTCCGCGGGGGGCGCTACAATGAGCAGTTCTTC.

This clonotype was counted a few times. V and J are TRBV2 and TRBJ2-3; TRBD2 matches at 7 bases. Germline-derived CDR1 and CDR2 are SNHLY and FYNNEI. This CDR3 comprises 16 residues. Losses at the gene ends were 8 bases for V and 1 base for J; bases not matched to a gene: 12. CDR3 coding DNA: TGTGCCAGCCGCCAAGAGACTAGCCTAGGCACAGATACGCAGTATTTT. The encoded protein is CASRQETSLGTDTQYF.

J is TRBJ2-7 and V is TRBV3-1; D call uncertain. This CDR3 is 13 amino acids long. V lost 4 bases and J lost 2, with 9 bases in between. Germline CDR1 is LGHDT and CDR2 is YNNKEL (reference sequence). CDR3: CASSPRITYEQYF. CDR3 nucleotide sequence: TGTGCCAGCAGCCCGCGAATTACCTACGAGCAGTACTTC.

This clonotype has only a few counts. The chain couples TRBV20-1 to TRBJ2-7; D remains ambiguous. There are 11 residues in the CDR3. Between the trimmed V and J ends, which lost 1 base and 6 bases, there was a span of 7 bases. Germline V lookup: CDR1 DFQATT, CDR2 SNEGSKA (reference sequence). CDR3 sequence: CSARVAPEQYF. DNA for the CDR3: TGCAGTGCTAGAGTAGCCCCCGAGCAGTACTTC.

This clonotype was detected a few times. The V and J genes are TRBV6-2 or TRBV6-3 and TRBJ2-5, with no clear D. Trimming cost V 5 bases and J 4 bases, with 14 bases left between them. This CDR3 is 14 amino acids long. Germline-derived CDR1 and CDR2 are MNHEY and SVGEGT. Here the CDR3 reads CASSAAELPETQYF. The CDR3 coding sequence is TGTGCCAGCAGTGCCGCGGAGCTGCCAGAGACCCAGTACTTC.

The CDR3 loop is CASSYGRGNYGYTF. The DNA for the CDR3 is TGTGCCAGCAGTTACGGTAGGGGGAACTATGGCTACACCTTC. V and J are TRBV27 and TRBJ1-2; D is perhaps TRBD1 (6 bases). CDR1 is MNHEY and CDR2 is SMNVEV in the germline V gene (reference sequence). With 4 bases removed from V and 2 bases from J, the gap between germline ends came to 11 bases. The CDR3 is made up of 14 amino acids.

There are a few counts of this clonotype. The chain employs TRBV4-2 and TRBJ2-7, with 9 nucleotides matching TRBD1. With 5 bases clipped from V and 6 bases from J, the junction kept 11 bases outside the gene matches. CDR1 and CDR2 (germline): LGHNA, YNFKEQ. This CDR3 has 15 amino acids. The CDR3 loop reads CASSSKTGGKREQYF. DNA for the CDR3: TGTGCCAGCAGCTCCAAGACAGGGGGAAAACGCGAGCAGTACTTC.